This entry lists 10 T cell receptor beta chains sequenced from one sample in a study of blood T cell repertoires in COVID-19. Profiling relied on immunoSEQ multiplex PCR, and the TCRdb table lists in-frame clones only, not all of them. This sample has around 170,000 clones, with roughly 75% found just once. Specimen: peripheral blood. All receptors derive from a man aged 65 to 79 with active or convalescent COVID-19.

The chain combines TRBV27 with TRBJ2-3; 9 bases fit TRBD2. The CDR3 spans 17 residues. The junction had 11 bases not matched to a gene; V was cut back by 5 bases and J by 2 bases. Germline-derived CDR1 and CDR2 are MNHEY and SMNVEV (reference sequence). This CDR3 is CASSRSGLAESTDTQYF. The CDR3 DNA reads TGTGCCAGCAGTCGGTCGGGACTAGCAGAATCCACAGATACGCAGTATTTT.

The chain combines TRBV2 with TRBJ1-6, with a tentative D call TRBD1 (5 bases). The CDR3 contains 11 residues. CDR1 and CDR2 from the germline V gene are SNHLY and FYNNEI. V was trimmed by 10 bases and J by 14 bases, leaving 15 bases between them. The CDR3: CAMGGGPTLHF. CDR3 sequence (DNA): TGTGCCATGGGGGGAGGCCCAACCCTCCACTTT.

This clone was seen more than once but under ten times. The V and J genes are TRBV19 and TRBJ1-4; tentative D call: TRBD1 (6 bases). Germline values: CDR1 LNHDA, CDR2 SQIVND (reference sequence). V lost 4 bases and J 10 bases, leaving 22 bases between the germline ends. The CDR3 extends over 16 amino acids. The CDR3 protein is CASSKPRLTGRGKLFF. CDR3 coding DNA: TGTGCCAGTAGTAAACCCCGGCTGACAGGAAGAGGAAAACTGTTTTTT.

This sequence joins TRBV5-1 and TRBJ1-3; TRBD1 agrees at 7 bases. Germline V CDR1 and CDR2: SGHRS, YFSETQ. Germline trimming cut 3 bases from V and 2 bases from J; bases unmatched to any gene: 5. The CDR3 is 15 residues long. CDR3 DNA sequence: TGCGCCAGCAGCTCGAGAGGGGGCGCTGGAAACACCATATATTTT. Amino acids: CASSSRGGAGNTIYF.

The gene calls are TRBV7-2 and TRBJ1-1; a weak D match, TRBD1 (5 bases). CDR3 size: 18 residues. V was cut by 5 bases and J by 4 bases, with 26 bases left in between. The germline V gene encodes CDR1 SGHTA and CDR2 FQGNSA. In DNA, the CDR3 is TGTGCCAGCAGCCCTCTTTGGGACTTTTCTGCAAAGACCACTGAAGCTTTCTTT. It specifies CASSPLWDFSAKTTEAFF.

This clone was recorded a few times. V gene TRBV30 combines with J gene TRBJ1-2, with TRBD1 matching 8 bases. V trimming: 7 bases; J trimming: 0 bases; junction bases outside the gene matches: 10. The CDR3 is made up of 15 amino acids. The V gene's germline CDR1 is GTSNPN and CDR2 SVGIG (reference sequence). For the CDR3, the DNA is TGTGCCTCCCGGGACAGGCCAAGAGCTAACTATGGCTACACCTTC. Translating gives CASRDRPRANYGYTF.

The CDR3 DNA is TGTGCCAGCAGCTTAGTTTCCGGGAGGGACACCGGGGAGCTGTTTTTT. This codes for CASSLVSGRDTGELFF. This chain links TRBV7-8 with TRBJ2-2; TRBD2 aligns across 8 bases. CDR3 length: 16 amino acids. Per the germline V gene, CDR1 is SGHVS and CDR2 is FQNEAQ. The V and J ends lost 1 base and 3 bases, in that order; junction bases with no gene match: 4.

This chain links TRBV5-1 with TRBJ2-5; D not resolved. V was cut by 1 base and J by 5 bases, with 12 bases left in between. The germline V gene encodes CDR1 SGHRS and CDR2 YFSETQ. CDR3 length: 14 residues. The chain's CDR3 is CASSLLRSEETQYF. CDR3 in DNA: TGCGCCAGCAGCTTGCTACGGTCGGAGGAGACCCAGTACTTC.

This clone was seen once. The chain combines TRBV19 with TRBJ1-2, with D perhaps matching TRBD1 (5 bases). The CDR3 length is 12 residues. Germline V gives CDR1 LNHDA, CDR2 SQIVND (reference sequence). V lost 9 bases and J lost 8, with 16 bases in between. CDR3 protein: CASGGGTLGYTF. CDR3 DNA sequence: TGTGCCAGCGGGGGGGGGACCTTGGGCTACACCTTC.

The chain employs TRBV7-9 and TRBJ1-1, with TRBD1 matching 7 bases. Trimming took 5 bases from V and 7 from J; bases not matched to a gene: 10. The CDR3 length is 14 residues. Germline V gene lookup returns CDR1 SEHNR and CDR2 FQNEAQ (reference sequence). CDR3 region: CASSPPQGRVEAFF. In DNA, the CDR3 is TGTGCCAGCAGCCCCCCACAGGGGCGGGTTGAAGCTTTCTTT.